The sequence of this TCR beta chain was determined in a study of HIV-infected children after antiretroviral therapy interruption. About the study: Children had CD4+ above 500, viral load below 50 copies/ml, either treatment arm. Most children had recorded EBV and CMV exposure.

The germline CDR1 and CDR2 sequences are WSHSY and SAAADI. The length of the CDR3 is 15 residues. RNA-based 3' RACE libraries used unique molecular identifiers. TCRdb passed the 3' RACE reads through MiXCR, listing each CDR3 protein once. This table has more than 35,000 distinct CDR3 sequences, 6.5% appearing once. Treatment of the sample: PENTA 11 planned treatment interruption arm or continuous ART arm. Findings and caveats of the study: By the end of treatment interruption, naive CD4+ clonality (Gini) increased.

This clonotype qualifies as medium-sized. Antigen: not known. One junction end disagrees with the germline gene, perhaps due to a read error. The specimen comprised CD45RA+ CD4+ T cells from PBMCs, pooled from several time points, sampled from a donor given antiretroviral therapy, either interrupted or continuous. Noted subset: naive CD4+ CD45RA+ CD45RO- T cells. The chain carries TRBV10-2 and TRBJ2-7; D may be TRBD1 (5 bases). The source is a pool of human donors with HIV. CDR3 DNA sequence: TGTGCCAGCAGTGCCGACTGGGGCAGCTCCTATGAACAGTACTTC. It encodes CASSADWGSSYEQYF.